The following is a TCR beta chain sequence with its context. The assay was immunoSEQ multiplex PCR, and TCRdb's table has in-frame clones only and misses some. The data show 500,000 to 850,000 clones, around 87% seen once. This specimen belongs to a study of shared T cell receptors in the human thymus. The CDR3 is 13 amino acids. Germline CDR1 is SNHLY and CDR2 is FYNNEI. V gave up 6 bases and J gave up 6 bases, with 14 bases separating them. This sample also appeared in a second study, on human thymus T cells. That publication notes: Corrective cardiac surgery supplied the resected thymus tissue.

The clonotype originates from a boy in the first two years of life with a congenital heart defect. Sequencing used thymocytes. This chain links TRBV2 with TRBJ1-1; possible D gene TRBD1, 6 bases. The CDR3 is CASREQGSAEAFF. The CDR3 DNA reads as TGTGCCAGCAGGGAACAGGGTTCGGCTGAAGCTTTCTTT.